The text below deals with one T cell receptor beta chain. From germline, CDR1 is LGHNA and CDR2 YSLEER. Deletions cut 4 bases from V and 9 bases from J, with 16 bases between. The CDR3 is 14 residues long. The data stem from a study of beta chain features in type 1 diabetes. Expressed TCRB transcripts were sequenced because the entire RNA isolate underwent reverse transcription. Repertoires were generated with immunoSEQ multiplex PCR, while TCRdb's copy carries only in-frame clones and drops some. Among about 930,000 clones listed, about a sixth were seen once. This sequence originates from a woman aged 18-29 years in good health. Sequenced input: naive CD4+ T cells from blood. The chain recombines TRBV4-3 with TRBJ2-1; D possibly corresponds to TRBD2 (6 bases). The CDR3 nucleotides read TGCGCCAGCAGCCCCGTTGGGGGAGGTTCTGAGCAGTTCTTC. This encodes CASSPVGGGSEQFF.